Below, 6 T cell receptor beta chains from the same sample are listed, as sequenced in a study of cytomegalovirus exposure and HLA in healthy donors. PCR was performed using 60 Vbeta and 13 Jbeta primers. Method: immunoSEQ multiplex PCR; TCRdb's copy keeps in-frame clones and lacks some. This table has under 200,000 clones, under 70% appearing once. The specimen was PBMCs. These TCRs come from a woman in her thirties or forties in good health and CMV-seropositive.

As concerns this clone: Relative to the germline gene, one junction end is altered; a read error may explain this. The rearrangement joins TRBV4-1 to TRBJ1-2; D remains ambiguous. Germline-derived CDR1 and CDR2 are MGHRA and YSYEKL. The CDR3 loop spans 16 amino acids. In DNA, the CDR3 is TGCGCCAGCAGCCAAGCGGCGGGGTTTCCTAACTATGGCTACCCCTTC. As protein: CASSQAAGFPNYGYPF.

The chain couples TRBV7-2 to TRBJ2-5; 7 bases are shared with TRBD1. The junction had 6 bases not matched to a gene; V was cut back by 3 bases and J by 11 bases. This CDR3 comprises 12 residues. The germline CDR1 and CDR2 sequences are SGHTA and FQGNSA. In DNA, the CDR3 is TGTGCCAGCAGCTTGTTCCAGGGGGAGCAGTACTTC. It yields the protein CASSLFQGEQYF.

The CDR3 protein is CASRGEGDIQYF. In nucleotides, the CDR3 is TGCGCCAGCAGGGGGGAGGGGGACATTCAGTACTTC. V gene TRBV10-2 combines with J gene TRBJ2-4, with D perhaps TRBD2 (7 bases). Germline V gives CDR1 WSHSY, CDR2 SAAADI. There are 12 residues in the CDR3. V was cut by 6 bases and J by 8 bases, with 11 bases left in between.

The V call is TRBV5-4, the J call TRBJ2-2; 11 bases are a match to TRBD2. The V gene's germline CDR1 is SGHNT and CDR2 YYREEE (reference sequence). The ends lost 2 bases at V and 4 bases at J; junction bases unmatched: 4. This CDR3 contains 16 residues. CDR3: CASSFSGGAPTGELFF. CDR3 in DNA: TGTGCCAGCAGCTTTAGCGGGGGGGCCCCCACCGGGGAGCTGTTTTTT.

The genes are TRBV4-2 and TRBJ1-3, with TRBD1 identical over 8 bases. The germline CDR1 and CDR2 sequences are LGHNA and YNFKEQ. V shed 1 base and J 4 bases; nucleotides not matched to a gene: 9. This CDR3 contains 17 residues. The CDR3 protein is CASSQGPPGGAGNTIYF. The CDR3 DNA follows: TGTGCCAGCAGCCAAGGACCACCAGGGGGCGCGGGAAACACCATATATTTT.

The CDR3 here is CASSQDRPGEGRGSYEQYF. The CDR3 bases are TGTGCCAGCAGCCAAGATAGGCCAGGGGAGGGTAGGGGGTCCTACGAGCAGTACTTC. This sequence joins TRBV4-2 and TRBJ2-7, with a tentative D call TRBD2 (7 bases). This CDR3 region has 19 residues. The germline V gene encodes CDR1 LGHNA and CDR2 YNFKEQ. Trimming removed 0 bases at V and 1 base at J, with 22 bases between.